A single sample gave rise to the 23 T cell receptor beta chains below, sequenced in a study of blood T cell repertoires in COVID-19 (dated by TCRdb to 2018 to 2020). Library preparation used the immunoSEQ multiplex PCR assay. TCRdb took over this immuneACCESS table, retaining in-frame rearrangements with V and J assigned. Such tables are incomplete; in checked studies, under half of the missing clones stem from an unresolved V gene, and the remainder is unexplained. The sample yields 54,000 or so clones; roughly four fifths were counted once. The ten largest clones add up to 1.9% of the sample. Sequenced input: peripheral blood. These receptor sequences come from a woman aged 60-75 years with acute or convalescent COVID-19.

This sequence joins TRBV15 and TRBJ2-2; 15 bases match TRBD2. Germline assignment: CDR1 LNHNV and CDR2 YYDKDF (reference sequence). The CDR3 runs 17 residues. V gave up 3 bases and J gave up 8 bases; unmatched junction bases: 7. The CDR3 region has the DNA TGTGCCACCAGCAGGTCACCGGGACTAGCGGGAGGTGGGGAGCTGTTTTTT. Amino acids: CATSRSPGLAGGGELFF.

The J gene is TRBJ2-1, the V gene TRBV5-4; tentative D call: TRBD2 (6 bases). The germline V and J ends were trimmed by 1 base and 7 bases, with 9 bases remaining between them. CDR3 length: 13 amino acids. Germline V gives CDR1 SGHNT, CDR2 YYREEE (reference sequence). CDR3 in DNA: TGTGCCAGCAGCTTGATGGGAGGTAATGAGCAGTTCTTC. It yields the protein CASSLMGGNEQFF.

CDR3 coding DNA: TGTGCCAGCAGCCTCAATGCGGGAGCGCTCATGGGGAATGAGCAGTTCTTC. It codes for CASSLNAGALMGNEQFF. This chain uses TRBV9 with TRBJ2-1; 7 bases are a match to TRBD2. The J segment lost 7 bases and the V segment lost 4 bases, leaving 17 bases of the junction unmatched. The CDR3 loop spans 17 amino acids. CDR1 SGDLS and CDR2 YYNGEE come from the germline V gene.

The chain is built from TRBV9 and TRBJ2-7, with D perhaps matching TRBD2 (6 bases). V was pared by 4 bases and J by 0 bases, with 11 bases between. This CDR3 spans 14 amino acids. From germline, CDR1 is SGDLS and CDR2 YYNGEE. The DNA of the CDR3 is TGTGCCAGCAGCTCAGACGGGAGCTCCTACGAGCAGTACTTC. Protein product: CASSSDGSSYEQYF.

The V call is TRBV27, the J call TRBJ1-2; possibly TRBD1 for D (6 bases). Germline V gene data show CDR1 as MNHEY and CDR2 as SMNVEV (reference sequence). The germline V and J ends were trimmed by 2 bases and 10 bases, with 20 bases remaining between them. The CDR3 is 15 amino acids. The CDR3 loop reads CASSLVSWTEETYTF. CDR3 nucleotides: TGTGCCAGCAGTTTAGTTTCGTGGACAGAGGAAACCTACACCTTC.

The chain joins TRBV14 to TRBJ2-1; no firm D call. This CDR3 region has 15 residues. In germline, CDR1 is SGHDN, CDR2 FVKESK. V lost 1 base and J lost 3, with 10 bases in between. This CDR3 is CASSQGSSVYNEQFF. The CDR3 bases are TGTGCCAGCAGCCAAGGGTCGTCAGTCTACAATGAGCAGTTCTTC.

This clone was picked up a small number of times. This CDR3 reads CASSDLGSSYNEQFF. DNA for the CDR3: TGTGCCAGCAGTGATCTCGGGAGCTCCTACAATGAGCAGTTCTTC. The V gene is TRBV6-1, the J gene TRBJ2-1; maybe TRBD2 (6 bases). The CDR3 is 15 residues long. Germline V gene lookup returns CDR1 MNHNS and CDR2 SASEGT. V lost 3 bases to trimming and J lost 0 bases, with 9 bases between them.

This clone appeared once. This chain uses TRBV12-3 or TRBV12-4 with TRBJ2-1, with 8 bases aligning to TRBD1. CDR3 length: 13 residues. J gave up 6 bases and V 6 bases, and 4 bases lay outside the gene matches. In DNA, the CDR3 is TGTGCCAGCAGAATACAGGGGGGCAATGAGCAGTTCTTC. Residues: CASRIQGGNEQFF.

The rearrangement joins TRBV11-3 to TRBJ2-3; 11 positions match TRBD1. The CDR3 length is 16 residues. Germline V gene lookup returns CDR1 SGHNT and CDR2 YENEEA. With 5 bases clipped from V and 6 bases from J, the junction kept 10 bases outside the gene matches. The CDR3 DNA reads TGTGCCAGCAGCACCCGGACAGGGGGCGCCGGGGATACGCAGTATTTT. This gives the protein CASSTRTGGAGDTQYF.

This clone came up a few times. This rearrangement joins TRBV3-1 (or the pseudogene TRBV3-2) to TRBJ2-5; 8 bases map to TRBD2. The CDR3 is 17 amino acids. CDR1 and CDR2 from the germline V gene are LGHDT and YNNKEL (reference sequence). After removal of 2 bases from V and 0 bases from J, the junction contained 8 bases not matched to a gene. CDR3 nucleotide sequence: TGTGCCAGCAGCCAAAGCGGGAGAGGACCCCACCAAGAGACCCAGTACTTC. It encodes CASSQSGRGPHQETQYF.

The CDR3 sequence is CASSRPGTKEKLFF. The CDR3 region has the DNA TGTGCCAGCAGCCGACCCGGGACAAAAGAAAAACTGTTTTTT. This sequence joins TRBV14 and TRBJ1-4, with D perhaps TRBD1 (6 bases). Per the germline V gene, CDR1 is SGHDN and CDR2 is FVKESK. V lost 4 bases to trimming and J lost 8 bases, with 14 bases between them. The CDR3 length is 14 residues.

This rearrangement joins TRBV25-1 to TRBJ2-3; 10 nucleotides align to TRBD1. The CDR3 totals 14 residues. Germline CDR1 is MGHDK and CDR2 is SYGVNS. V gave up 9 bases and J gave up 4 bases; unmatched junction bases: 7. The CDR3, as DNA: TGTGCCAGTACTTGGGGACAGGGGTCAGATACGCAGTATTTT. It codes for CASTWGQGSDTQYF.

The chain uses TRBV10-3 and TRBJ2-7; tentatively, D is TRBD1 (6 bases). Germline V gene sequence: CDR1 ENHRY, CDR2 SYGVKD. Trimming removed 8 bases from V and 6 bases from J, with 29 bases in between. The CDR3 covers 17 residues. The CDR3 loop is CAIGRGVRGKILGEQYF. The CDR3 nucleotides are TGTGCCATCGGACGGGGTGTCAGGGGAAAAATTTTGGGCGAGCAGTACTTC.

The rearrangement links TRBV6-2 or TRBV6-3 to TRBJ2-5; 14 bases fit TRBD2. Germline V gene lookup returns CDR1 MNHEY and CDR2 SVGEGT. V gave up 5 bases and J gave up 1 base; unmatched junction bases: 6. The CDR3 extends over 17 amino acids. The CDR3 coding sequence is TGTGCCAGCAGTACGCGGACTAGCGGGAGGCCCCAAGAGACCCAGTACTTC. It codes for CASSTRTSGRPQETQYF.

This clone was seen a few times. The chain uses TRBV4-1 and TRBJ2-7; 8 positions agree with TRBD2. Germline V gene lookup returns CDR1 MGHRA and CDR2 YSYEKL. The CDR3 loop spans 16 amino acids. J gave up 5 bases and V 0 bases, and 9 bases lay outside the gene matches. For the CDR3, the DNA is TGCGCCAGCAGCCAAGATTATCCCGGGGGGGTAAACGAGCAGTACTTC. It is translated as CASSQDYPGGVNEQYF.

The chain carries TRBV9 and TRBJ2-7; tentatively, D is TRBD1 (6 bases). From germline, CDR1 is SGDLS and CDR2 YYNGEE. V dropped 0 bases and J dropped 6 bases, with 13 bases sitting between them. CDR3 length: 14 residues. The CDR3 sequence: CASSVASQGSEQYF. The CDR3 DNA is TGTGCCAGCAGCGTAGCTTCACAGGGAAGCGAGCAGTACTTC.

This clone was seen a single time. This sequence joins TRBV18 and TRBJ2-7; the match to TRBD2 covers 7 bases. This CDR3 has 13 residues. Trimming at V came to 3 bases and at J to 5 bases, leaving 4 bases not matched to a gene. Germline lookup yields CDR1 KGHSH and CDR2 LQKENI. CDR3 bases: TGTGCCAGCTCACCCTCGAGCGGGGACGAGCAGTACTTC. Amino acids: CASSPSSGDEQYF.

The chain couples TRBV30 to TRBJ1-1; maybe TRBD1 (6 bases). The CDR3 consists of 13 residues. CDR1 and CDR2 (germline): GTSNPN, SVGIG (reference sequence). The V gene lost 4 bases and the J gene lost 0 bases, with 9 bases spanning the gap. The CDR3 region has the DNA TGTGCCTGGAAAGGACAGCTGAACACTGAAGCTTTCTTT. It specifies CAWKGQLNTEAFF.

This clone was observed once. The V call is TRBV5-1, the J call TRBJ1-6; possible D gene TRBD1, 6 bases. The CDR3 has 15 amino acids. V was cut by 4 bases and J by 6 bases, with 14 bases left in between. Germline CDR1 is SGHRS and CDR2 is YFSETQ. The CDR3 region is CASSQSGQPNSPLHF. DNA of the CDR3: TGCGCCAGCAGCCAATCGGGACAACCTAATTCACCCCTCCACTTT.

The J gene is TRBJ1-5, the V gene TRBV7-9; no clear D gene. V lost 2 bases and J lost 15, with 17 bases in between. CDR3 length: 13 amino acids. CDR1 and CDR2 (germline): SEHNR, FQNEAQ (reference sequence). The DNA for the CDR3 is TGTGCCAGCAGCTTAAAAGGTCGGGAGAGATGGCATTTT. Protein product: CASSLKGRERWHF. Full variable domain (outside the CDR3, taken from reference TRBV7-9 and TRBJ1-5): DTGVSQNPRHKITKRGQNVTFRCDPISEHNRLYWYRQTLGQGPEFLTYFQNEAQLEKSRLLSDRFSAERPKGSFSTLEIQRTEQGDSAMYLCASSLKGRERWHFGDGTRLSIL.

The rearrangement links TRBV6-2 or TRBV6-3 to TRBJ1-1; possible D gene TRBD1, 6 bases. The CDR3 is 16 amino acids. Germline V lookup: CDR1 MNHEY, CDR2 SVGEGT. Between the trimmed V and J ends, which lost 6 bases and 1 base, there was a span of 18 bases. The DNA for the CDR3 is TGTGCCAGCAGCGATCAGCAACAGGGCCCGAACACTGAAGCTTTCTTT. Its protein is CASSDQQQGPNTEAFF.

The V and J genes are TRBV2 and TRBJ1-5; TRBD1 aligns across 9 bases. The CDR3 runs to 15 residues. CDR1 SNHLY and CDR2 FYNNEI come from the germline V gene. After removal of 3 bases from V and 7 bases from J, the junction contained 7 bases not matched to a gene. The CDR3 loop is CASSETLTGGQPQHF. CDR3 DNA sequence: TGTGCCAGCAGTGAGACTCTGACAGGGGGACAGCCCCAGCATTTT.

The V gene is TRBV5-1, the J gene TRBJ2-7, with TRBD2 identical over 12 bases. Trimming at V came to 4 bases and at J to 0 bases, leaving 5 bases not matched to a gene. Germline CDR1 and CDR2: SGHRS and YFSETQ. This CDR3 is built from 16 residues. In DNA form, the CDR3 reads TGCGCCAGCAGCCCAGGACTAGCGGGAAGCTCCTACGAGCAGTACTTC. Its translation: CASSPGLAGSSYEQYF.